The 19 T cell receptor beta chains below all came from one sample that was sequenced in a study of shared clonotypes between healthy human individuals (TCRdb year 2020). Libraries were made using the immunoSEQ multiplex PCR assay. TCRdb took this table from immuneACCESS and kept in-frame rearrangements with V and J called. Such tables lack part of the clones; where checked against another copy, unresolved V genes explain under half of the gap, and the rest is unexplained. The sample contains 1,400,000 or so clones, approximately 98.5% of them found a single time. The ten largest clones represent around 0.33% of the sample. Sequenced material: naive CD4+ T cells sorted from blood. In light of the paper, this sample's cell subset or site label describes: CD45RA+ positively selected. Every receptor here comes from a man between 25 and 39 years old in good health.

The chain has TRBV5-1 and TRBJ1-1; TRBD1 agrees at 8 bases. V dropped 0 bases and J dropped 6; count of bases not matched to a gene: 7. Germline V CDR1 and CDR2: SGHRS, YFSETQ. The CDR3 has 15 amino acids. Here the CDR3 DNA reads TGCGCCAGCAGCTTGGAAGGACAGGGAATTTCTGAAGCTTTCTTT. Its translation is CASSLEGQGISEAFF. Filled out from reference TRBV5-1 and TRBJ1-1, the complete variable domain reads KAGVTQTPRYLIKTRGQQVTLSCSPISGHRSVSWYQQTPGQGLQFLFEYFSETQRNKGNFPGRFSGRQFSNSRSEMNVSTLELGDSALYLCASSLEGQGISEAFFGQGTRLTVV.

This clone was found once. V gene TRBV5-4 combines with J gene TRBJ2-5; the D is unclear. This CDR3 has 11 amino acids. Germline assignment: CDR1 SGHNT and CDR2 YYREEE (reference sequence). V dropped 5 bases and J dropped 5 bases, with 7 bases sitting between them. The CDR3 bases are TGTGCCAGCAGGGTTCGGGAGACCCAGTACTTC. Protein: CASRVRETQYF.

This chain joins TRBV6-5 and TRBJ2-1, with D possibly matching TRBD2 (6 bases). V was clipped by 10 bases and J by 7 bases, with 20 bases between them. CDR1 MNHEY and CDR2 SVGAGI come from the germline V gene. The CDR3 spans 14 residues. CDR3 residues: CAIRPGGRGNEQFF. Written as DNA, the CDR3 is TGTGCCATCCGACCTGGGGGTCGGGGGAATGAGCAGTTCTTC.

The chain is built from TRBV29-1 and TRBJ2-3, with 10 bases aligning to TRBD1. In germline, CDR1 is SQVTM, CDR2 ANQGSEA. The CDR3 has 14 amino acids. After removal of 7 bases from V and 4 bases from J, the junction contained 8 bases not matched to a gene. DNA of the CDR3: TGCAGCGGTGGTCGACAGGGGGCGTCAGATACGCAGTATTTT. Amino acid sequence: CSGGRQGASDTQYF.

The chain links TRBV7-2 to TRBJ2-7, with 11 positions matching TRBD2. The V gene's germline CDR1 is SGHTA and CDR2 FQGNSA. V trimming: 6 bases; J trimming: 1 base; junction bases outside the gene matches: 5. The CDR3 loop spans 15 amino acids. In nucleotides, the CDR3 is TGTGCCAGCAGACGTCTAGCGGGAGGTTCCTACGAGCAGTACTTC. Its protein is CASRRLAGGSYEQYF.

The CDR3 loop is CASSPPSTGLGNTIYF. The CDR3 nucleotides read TGTGCCAGCTCACCACCTTCTACAGGGTTGGGAAACACCATATATTTT. The rearrangement uses TRBV18 and TRBJ1-3, with D tentatively TRBD1 (6 bases). The germline V gene has CDR1 KGHSH and CDR2 LQKENI. The CDR3 is made up of 16 amino acids. V was shortened by 0 bases and J by 4 bases, with 13 bases between the two germline ends.

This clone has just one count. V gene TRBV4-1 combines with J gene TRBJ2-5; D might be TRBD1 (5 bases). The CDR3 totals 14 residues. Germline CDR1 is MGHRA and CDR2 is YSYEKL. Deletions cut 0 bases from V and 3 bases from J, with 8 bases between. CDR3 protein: CASSQEGREETQYF. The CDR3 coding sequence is TGCGCCAGCAGCCAAGAGGGCAGGGAAGAGACCCAGTACTTC.

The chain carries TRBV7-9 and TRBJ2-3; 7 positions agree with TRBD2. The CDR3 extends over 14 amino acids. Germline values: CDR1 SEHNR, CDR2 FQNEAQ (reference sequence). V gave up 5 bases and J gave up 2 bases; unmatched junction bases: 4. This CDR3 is CASSRRLATDTQYF. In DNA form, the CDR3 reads TGTGCCAGCAGCCGCAGACTAGCCACAGATACGCAGTATTTT.

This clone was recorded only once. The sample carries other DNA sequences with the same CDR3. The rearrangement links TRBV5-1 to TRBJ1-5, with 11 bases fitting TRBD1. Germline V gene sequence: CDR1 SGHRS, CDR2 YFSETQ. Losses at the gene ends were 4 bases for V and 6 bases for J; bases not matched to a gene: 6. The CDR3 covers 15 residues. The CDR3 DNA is TGCGCCAGCAGCCCGACCGGGACAGGGGGTCAGCCCCAGCATTTT. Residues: CASSPTGTGGQPQHF.

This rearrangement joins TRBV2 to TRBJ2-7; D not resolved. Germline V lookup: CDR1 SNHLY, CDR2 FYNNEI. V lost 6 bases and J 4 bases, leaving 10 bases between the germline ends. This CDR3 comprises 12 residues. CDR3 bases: TGTGCCAGCAGGGAACAATTGTACGAGCAGTACTTC. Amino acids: CASREQLYEQYF.

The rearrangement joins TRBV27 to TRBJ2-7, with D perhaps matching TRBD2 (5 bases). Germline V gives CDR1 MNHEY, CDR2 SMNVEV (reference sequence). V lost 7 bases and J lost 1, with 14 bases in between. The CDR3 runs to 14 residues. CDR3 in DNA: TGTGCCAGCACTAAGAGCGGCCGGTCCTACGAGCAGTACTTC. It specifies CASTKSGRSYEQYF.

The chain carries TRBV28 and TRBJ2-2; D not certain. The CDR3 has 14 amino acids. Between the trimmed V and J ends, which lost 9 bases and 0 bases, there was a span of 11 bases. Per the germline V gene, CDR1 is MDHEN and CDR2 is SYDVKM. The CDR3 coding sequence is TGTGCCAGTCTCAGGCCCCCGAACACCGGGGAGCTGTTTTTT. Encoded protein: CASLRPPNTGELFF.

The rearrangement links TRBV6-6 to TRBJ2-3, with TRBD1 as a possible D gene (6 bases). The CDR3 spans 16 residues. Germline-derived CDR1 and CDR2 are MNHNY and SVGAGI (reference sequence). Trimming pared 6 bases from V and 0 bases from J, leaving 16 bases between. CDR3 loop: CASRTTGLPSTDTQYF. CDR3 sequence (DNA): TGTGCCAGCAGAACCACAGGGCTGCCTAGCACAGATACGCAGTATTTT.

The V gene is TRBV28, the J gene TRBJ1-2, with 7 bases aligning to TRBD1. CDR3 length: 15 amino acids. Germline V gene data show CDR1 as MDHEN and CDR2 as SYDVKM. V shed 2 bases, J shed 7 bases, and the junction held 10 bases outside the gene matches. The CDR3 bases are TGTGCCAGCAGTTTAGAAGACAGGGCCGGTGGTGGCTACACCTTC. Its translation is CASSLEDRAGGGYTF.

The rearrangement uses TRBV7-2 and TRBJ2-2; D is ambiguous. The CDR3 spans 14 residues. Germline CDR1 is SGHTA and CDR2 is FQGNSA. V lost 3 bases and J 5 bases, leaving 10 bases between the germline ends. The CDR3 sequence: CASSFSGPTGELFF. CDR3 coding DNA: TGTGCCAGCAGCTTCTCTGGTCCGACCGGGGAGCTGTTTTTT.

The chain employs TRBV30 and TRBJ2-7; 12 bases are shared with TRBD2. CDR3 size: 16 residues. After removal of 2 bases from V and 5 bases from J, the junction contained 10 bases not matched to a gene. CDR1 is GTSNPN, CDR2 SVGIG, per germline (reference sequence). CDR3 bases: TGTGCCTGGAGTCCTACTTCTAGCGGGAGGGCCCACGAGCAGTACTTC. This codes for CAWSPTSSGRAHEQYF.

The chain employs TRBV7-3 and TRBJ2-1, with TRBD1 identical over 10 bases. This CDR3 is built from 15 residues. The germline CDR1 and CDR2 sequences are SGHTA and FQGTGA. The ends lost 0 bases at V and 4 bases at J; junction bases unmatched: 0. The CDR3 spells CASSLTGQGYNEQFF. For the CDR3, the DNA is TGTGCCAGCAGCTTAACGGGACAGGGGTACAATGAGCAGTTCTTC.

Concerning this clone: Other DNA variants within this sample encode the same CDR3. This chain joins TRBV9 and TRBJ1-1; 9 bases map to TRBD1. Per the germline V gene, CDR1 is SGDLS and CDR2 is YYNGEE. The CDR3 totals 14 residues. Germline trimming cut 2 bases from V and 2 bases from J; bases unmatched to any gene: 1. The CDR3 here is CASSVTGGNTEAFF. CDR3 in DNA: TGTGCCAGCAGCGTGACAGGGGGAAACACTGAAGCTTTCTTT. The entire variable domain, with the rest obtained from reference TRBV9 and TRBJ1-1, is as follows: DSGVTQTPKHLITATGQRVTLRCSPRSGDLSVYWYQQSLDQGLQFLIQYYNGEERAKGNILERFSAQQFPDLHSELNLSSLELGDSALYFCASSVTGGNTEAFFGQGTRLTVV.

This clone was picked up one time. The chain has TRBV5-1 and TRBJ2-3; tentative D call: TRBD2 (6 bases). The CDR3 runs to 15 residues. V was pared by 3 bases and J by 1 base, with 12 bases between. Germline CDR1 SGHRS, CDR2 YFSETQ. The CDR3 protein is CASSWRPGGTDTQYF. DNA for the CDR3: TGCGCCAGCAGCTGGCGCCCGGGGGGCACAGATACGCAGTATTTT. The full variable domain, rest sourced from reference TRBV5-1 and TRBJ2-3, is KAGVTQTPRYLIKTRGQQVTLSCSPISGHRSVSWYQQTPGQGLQFLFEYFSETQRNKGNFPGRFSGRQFSNSRSEMNVSTLELGDSALYLCASSWRPGGTDTQYFGPGTRLTVL.